This T cell receptor (beta chain) was observed in a study of blood T cell repertoires in COVID-19. Study at large: The United States, Italy and Spain provided the acute and convalescent COVID-19 samples.

Germline V gives CDR1 SEHNR, CDR2 FQNEAQ (reference sequence). The CDR3 is made up of 14 amino acids. Unmatched junction bases numbered 5, after V lost 4 bases and J lost 7 bases. The assay was immunoSEQ multiplex PCR, and TCRdb's table has in-frame clones only and misses some. The sample includes 120,000 or so clones, 85% to 90% of them seen just once. This clone was recorded once. Sequenced sample: peripheral blood. The receptor comes from a man aged 50-60 years with acute or convalescent COVID-19. This chain joins TRBV7-9 and TRBJ2-2, with 8 positions matching TRBD2. CDR3 DNA: TGTGCCAGCAGCTCCGGGACTAGTGGCGGGGAGCTGTTTTTT. Amino acid sequence: CASSSGTSGGELFF.